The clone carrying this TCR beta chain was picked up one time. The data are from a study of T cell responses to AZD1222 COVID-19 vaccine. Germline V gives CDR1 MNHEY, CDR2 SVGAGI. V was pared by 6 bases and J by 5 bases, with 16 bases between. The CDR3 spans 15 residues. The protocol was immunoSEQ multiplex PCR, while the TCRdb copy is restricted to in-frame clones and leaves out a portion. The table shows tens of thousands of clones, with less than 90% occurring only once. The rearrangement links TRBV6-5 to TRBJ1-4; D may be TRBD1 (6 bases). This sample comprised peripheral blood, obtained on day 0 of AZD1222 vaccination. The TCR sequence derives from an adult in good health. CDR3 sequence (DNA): TGTGCCAGCAGGGATGCCGGGACAAAAAATGAAAAACTGTTTTTT. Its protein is CASRDAGTKNEKLFF.